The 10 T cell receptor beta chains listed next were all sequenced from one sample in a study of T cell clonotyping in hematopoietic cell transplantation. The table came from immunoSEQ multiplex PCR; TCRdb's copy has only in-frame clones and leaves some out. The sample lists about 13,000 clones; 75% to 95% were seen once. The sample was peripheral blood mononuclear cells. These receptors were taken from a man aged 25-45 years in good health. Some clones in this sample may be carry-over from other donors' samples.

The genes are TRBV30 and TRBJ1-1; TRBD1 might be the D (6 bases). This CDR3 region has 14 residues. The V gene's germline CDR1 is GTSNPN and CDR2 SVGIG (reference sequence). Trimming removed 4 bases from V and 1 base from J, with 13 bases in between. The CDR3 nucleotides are TGTGCCTGGAAGGACAGCCCCGCGAACACTGAAGCTTTCTTT. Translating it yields CAWKDSPANTEAFF. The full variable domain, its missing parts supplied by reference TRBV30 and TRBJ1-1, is SQTIHQWPATLVQPVGSPLSLECTVEGTSNPNLYWYRQAAGRGLQLLFYSVGIGQISSEVPQNLSASRPQDRQFILSSKKLLLSDSGFYLCAWKDSPANTEAFFGQGTRLTVV.

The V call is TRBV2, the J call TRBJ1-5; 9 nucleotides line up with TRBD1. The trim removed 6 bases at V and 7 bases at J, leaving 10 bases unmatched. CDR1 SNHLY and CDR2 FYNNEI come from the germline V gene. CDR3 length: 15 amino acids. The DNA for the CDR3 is TGTGCCAGCAGATGGACAGGGGCGGCTGTACAGCCCCAGCATTTT. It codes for CASRWTGAAVQPQHF.

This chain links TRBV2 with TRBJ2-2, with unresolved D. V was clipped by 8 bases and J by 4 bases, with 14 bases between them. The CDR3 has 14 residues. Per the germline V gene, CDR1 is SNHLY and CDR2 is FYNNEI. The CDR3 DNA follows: TGTGCCAGCCACACAGTGTGGAGCACCGGGGAGCTGTTTTTT. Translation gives CASHTVWSTGELFF.

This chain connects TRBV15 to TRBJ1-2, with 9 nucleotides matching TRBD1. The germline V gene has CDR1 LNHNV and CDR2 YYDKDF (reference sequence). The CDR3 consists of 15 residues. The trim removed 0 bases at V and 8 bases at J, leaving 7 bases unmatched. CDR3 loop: CATSRDSGTGRGYTF. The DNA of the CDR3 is TGTGCCACCAGCAGAGATTCGGGGACAGGGCGGGGCTACACCTTC.

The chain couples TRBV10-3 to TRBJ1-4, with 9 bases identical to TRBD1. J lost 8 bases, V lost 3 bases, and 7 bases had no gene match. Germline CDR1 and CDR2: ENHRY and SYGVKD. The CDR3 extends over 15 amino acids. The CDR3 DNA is TGTGCCATCAGTGATCAGGGACAGGGCGGAGAAAAACTGTTTTTT. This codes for CAISDQGQGGEKLFF.

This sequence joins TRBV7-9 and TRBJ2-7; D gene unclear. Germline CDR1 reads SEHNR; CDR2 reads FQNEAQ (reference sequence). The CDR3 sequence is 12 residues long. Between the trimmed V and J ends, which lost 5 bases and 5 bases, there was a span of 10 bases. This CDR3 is CASSPPHNEQYF. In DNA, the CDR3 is TGTGCCAGCAGCCCGCCCCACAACGAGCAGTACTTC.

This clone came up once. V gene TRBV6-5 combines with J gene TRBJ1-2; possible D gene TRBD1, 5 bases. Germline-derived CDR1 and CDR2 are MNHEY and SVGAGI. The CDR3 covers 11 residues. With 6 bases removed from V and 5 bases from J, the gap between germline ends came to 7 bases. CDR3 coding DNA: TGTGCCAGCAGGGGGGGTTATGGCTACACCTTC. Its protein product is CASRGGYGYTF.

DNA of the CDR3: TGTGCCAGCAGCCCGGGGTCGGCGGGAGGGGGTGAGCAGTTCTTC. Its protein is CASSPGSAGGGEQFF. V is TRBV7-8 and J is TRBJ2-1; 9 nucleotides align to TRBD2. After removal of 5 bases from V and 9 bases from J, the junction contained 11 bases not matched to a gene. The CDR3 has 15 residues. Germline loops: CDR1 SGHVS, CDR2 FQNEAQ.

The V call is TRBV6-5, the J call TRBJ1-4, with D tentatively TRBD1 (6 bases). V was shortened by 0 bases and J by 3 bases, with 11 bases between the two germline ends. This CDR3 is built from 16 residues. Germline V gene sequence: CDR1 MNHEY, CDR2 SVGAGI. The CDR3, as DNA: TGTGCCAGCAGTTACTCAACAGGGCGATCTAATGAAAAACTGTTTTTT. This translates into CASSYSTGRSNEKLFF.

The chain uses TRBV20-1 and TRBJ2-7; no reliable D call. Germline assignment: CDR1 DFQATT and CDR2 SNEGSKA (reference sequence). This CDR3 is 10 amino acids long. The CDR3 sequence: CSAMAREQYF. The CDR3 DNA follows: TGCAGCGCGATGGCCCGCGAGCAGTACTTC.